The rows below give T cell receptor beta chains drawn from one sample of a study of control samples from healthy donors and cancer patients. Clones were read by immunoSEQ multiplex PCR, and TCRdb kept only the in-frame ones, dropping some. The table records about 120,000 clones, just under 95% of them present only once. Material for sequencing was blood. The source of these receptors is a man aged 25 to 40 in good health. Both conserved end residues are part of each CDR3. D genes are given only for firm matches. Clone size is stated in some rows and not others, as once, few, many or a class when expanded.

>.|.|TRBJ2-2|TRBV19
CASRRAGNLNTGELFF
TGTGCCAGTAGAAGGGCAGGGAACCTAAACACCGGGGAGCTGTTTTTT
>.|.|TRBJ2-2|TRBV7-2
CASSFRPGAELPGELFF
TGTGCCAGCAGCTTCCGGCCCGGGGCCGAGTTACCCGGGGAGCTGTTTTTT
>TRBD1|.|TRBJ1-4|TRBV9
CASSRTGGRGEKLFF
TGTGCCAGCAGCCGTACAGGGGGACGGGGTGAAAAACTGTTTTTT
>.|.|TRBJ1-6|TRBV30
CAWSSGVRRALHF
TGTGCCTGGAGTTCAGGGGTACGTAGGGCCCTCCACTTT
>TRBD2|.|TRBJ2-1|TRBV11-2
CASSRTSGGANEQFF
TGTGCCAGCAGCCGCACTAGCGGGGGGGCAAATGAGCAGTTCTTC
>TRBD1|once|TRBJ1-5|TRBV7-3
CASSLTDTGQGDDQPQHF
TGTGCCAGCAGCTTAACGGATACGGGACAGGGGGATGATCAGCCCCAGCATTTT
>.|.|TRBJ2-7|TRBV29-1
CSVDEGPYEQYF
TGCAGCGTTGATGAGGGTCCCTACGAGCAGTACTTC
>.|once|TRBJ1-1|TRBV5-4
CASSRGSMNTEAFF
TGTGCCAGCAGCAGAGGAAGCATGAACACTGAAGCTTTCTTT
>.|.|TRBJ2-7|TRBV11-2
CASSLAGTGYEQYF
TGTGCCAGCAGCTTAGCCGGGACGGGGTACGAGCAGTACTTC
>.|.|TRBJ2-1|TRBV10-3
CAISRGGNEQFF
TGTGCCATCAGCAGGGGTGGCAATGAGCAGTTCTTC
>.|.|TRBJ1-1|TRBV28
CASSPTGNTEAFF
TGTGCCAGCAGTCCGACAGGGAACACTGAAGCTTTCTTT
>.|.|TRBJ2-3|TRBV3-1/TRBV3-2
CASSQVGRRTDTQYF
TGTGCCAGCAGCCAAGTGGGCAGACGCACAGATACGCAGTATTTT
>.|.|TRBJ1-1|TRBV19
CASSIDWGRDTEAFF
TGTGCCAGTAGTATTGATTGGGGACGCGACACTGAAGCTTTCTTT
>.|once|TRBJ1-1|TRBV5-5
CASSLGRGTEAFF
TGTGCCAGCAGCTTGGGGCGGGGAACTGAAGCTTTCTTT
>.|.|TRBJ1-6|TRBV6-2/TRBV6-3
CASSPQGLWNSPLHF
TGTGCCAGCAGTCCACAGGGTCTATGGAATTCACCCCTCCACTTT
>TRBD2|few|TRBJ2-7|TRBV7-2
CASSSRGAGAYEQYF
TGTGCCAGCAGCTCTCGGGGAGCGGGAGCTTACGAGCAGTACTTC
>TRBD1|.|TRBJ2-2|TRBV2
CASSVTGTGMYTGELFF
TGTGCCAGCAGCGTTACGGGGACAGGGATGTACACCGGGGAGCTGTTTTTT
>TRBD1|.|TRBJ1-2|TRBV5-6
CASSLASTGPYGYTF
TGTGCCAGCAGCTTGGCCTCGACAGGGCCCTATGGCTACACCTTC
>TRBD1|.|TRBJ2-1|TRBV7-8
CASNPTGVEQFF
TGTGCCAGCAACCCCACAGGGGTTGAGCAGTTCTTC
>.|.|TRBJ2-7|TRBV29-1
CSVEGSVNSYEQYF
TGCAGCGTTGAAGGGAGTGTTAACTCCTACGAGCAGTACTTC
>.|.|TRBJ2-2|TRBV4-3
CASSQDIPGLKVPGELFF
TGCGCCAGCAGCCAAGATATCCCGGGCCTCAAAGTTCCCGGGGAGCTGTTTTTT
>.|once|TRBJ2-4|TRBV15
CATSRDTAVTSAKNIQYF
TGTGCCACCAGCAGAGATACCGCCGTGACATCCGCCAAAAACATTCAGTACTTC
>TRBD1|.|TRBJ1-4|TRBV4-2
CASSQTGGKEKLFF
TGTGCCAGCAGCCAAACAGGGGGCAAAGAAAAACTGTTTTTT
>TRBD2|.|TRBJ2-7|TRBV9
CASSATSGSYEQYF
TGTGCCAGCAGCGCGACTAGCGGGAGCTACGAGCAGTACTTC
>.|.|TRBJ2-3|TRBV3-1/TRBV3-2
CASSQAPTDTQYF
TGTGCCAGCAGCCAAGCTCCCACAGATACGCAGTATTTT
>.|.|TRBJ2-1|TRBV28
CASSPGAGTYNEQFF
TGTGCCAGCAGCCCGGGGGCGGGGACCTACAATGAGCAGTTCTTC
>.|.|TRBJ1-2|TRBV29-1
CSVVSGQGLYGYTF
TGCAGCGTTGTCTCAGGGCAGGGATTATATGGCTACACCTTC
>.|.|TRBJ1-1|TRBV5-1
CASSLATVGTEAFF
TGCGCCAGCAGCTTGGCCACGGTGGGGACTGAAGCTTTCTTT
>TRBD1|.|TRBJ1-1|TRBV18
CASRGQGGEAFF
TGTGCCAGCCGGGGACAGGGTGGTGAAGCTTTCTTT
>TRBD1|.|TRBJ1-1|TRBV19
CASSKRTGMNTEAFF
TGTGCCAGTAGTAAACGGACAGGGATGAACACTGAAGCTTTCTTT
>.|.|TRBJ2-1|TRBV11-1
CASSPGVSSYNEQFF
TGTGCCAGCAGCCCCGGGGTGAGCTCCTACAATGAGCAGTTCTTC